This T cell receptor beta chain comes out of a study of T cell responses to AZD1222 COVID-19 vaccine. Broader study findings: Baseline serostatus was positive in only five to seven AZD1222 recipients.

This clone showed up just once. Its cognate antigen is unknown. Assay: immunoSEQ multiplex PCR; the TCRdb copy retains only in-frame clones and omits some. This sample has about 79,000 clones, with around 84% found just once. The CDR3 spans 17 residues. The ends were cut back, 2 bases at V and 0 bases at J, with 11 bases in the middle. Looked up from germline, CDR1 is KGHSH and CDR2 is LQKENI. The input for sequencing was peripheral blood, taken on day 0 of AZD1222 vaccination. V usage is TRBV18 and J usage is TRBJ2-6; D is unresolved. This clonotype originated in an adult in good health. As DNA, the CDR3 is TGTGCCAGCTCACCATTACAGACGAACTCTGGGGCCAACGTCCTGACTTTC. This sequence encodes CASSPLQTNSGANVLTF.